The clone carrying this T cell receptor beta chain was seen repeatedly, ten times or more. This sample is part of a study of Graves' ophthalmopathy and Graves' hyperthyroidism. Overall study context: Being free of ophthalmopathy for 18 months of follow-up defined stable hyperthyroidism.

V trimming: 4 bases; J trimming: 4 bases; junction bases outside the gene matches: 1. In germline, CDR1 is MNHEY, CDR2 SVGAGI. CDR3 length: 14 amino acids. Pregnancy or lactation, uncontrolled infections and other autoimmune diseases were grounds for excluding patients. The TCR beta CDR3 regions underwent amplification from RNA transcripts. Following a first-round RT-PCR that used HTBI primers, a second-round multiplex PCR was carried out. TCRdb reprocessed the multiplex PCR reads with MiXCR, giving one entry per CDR3 protein. The profile shows over a million distinct CDR3 sequences, about 36% of them singletons.

Sequences were obtained from peripheral blood or thyroid tissue (not recorded which). V usage is TRBV6-5 and J usage is TRBJ1-6; 7 bases agree with TRBD1. This clonotype originated in an adult man with Graves' hyperthyroidism. CDR3 DNA sequence: TGTGCCAGCAGTTGGACAGGATATAATTCACCCCTCCACTTT. It translates to CASSWTGYNSPLHF.